The next 15 T cell receptor beta chains were all read from a single sample in a study of blood T cells in healthy people across ages. Using a J-beta primer mix together with a sample-barcoded 5' primer, a second PCR was run for roughly 6 to 12 cycles. One entry per CDR3 protein results from TCRdb running MiXCR on the 5' RACE reads. Counted here are about 800,000 distinct CDR3 sequences, approximately 25% occurring once; the ten biggest clones make up under 4.5%. These data also featured in a second study, about T cells of mothers and their children.

Sequencing was carried out using blood. Source of these receptors: a boy aged 5 to 17 in good health.

A few counts support this clonotype. This chain joins TRBV20-1 and TRBJ2-3; D call uncertain. V lost 0 bases and J 2 bases, leaving 18 bases between the germline ends. Germline loops: CDR1 DFQATT, CDR2 SNEGSKA (reference sequence). The CDR3 is 17 residues long. The chain's CDR3 is CSAREGKDLRDTDTQYF. For the CDR3, the DNA is TGCAGTGCTAGAGAGGGGAAAGACTTGCGAGACACAGATACGCAGTATTTT.

The CDR3 here is CASSDSGPGKLFF. DNA for the CDR3: TGTGCCAGCAGTGATTCCGGGCCCGGAAAACTGTTTTTT. The rearrangement joins TRBV2 to TRBJ1-4; D unclear. The ends were cut back, 3 bases at V and 10 bases at J, with 12 bases in the middle. The CDR3 has 13 amino acids. CDR1 SNHLY and CDR2 FYNNEI come from the germline V gene.

This clonotype was counted a few times. V gene TRBV20-1 combines with J gene TRBJ1-4; D call uncertain. Germline assignment: CDR1 DFQATT and CDR2 SNEGSKA (reference sequence). Trimming removed 0 bases at V and 13 bases at J, with 21 bases between. The CDR3 sequence is 15 residues long. The CDR3 bases are TGCAGTGCTAGAGATCGAAGGGCGGCAGAGTTCGGACTGTTTTTT. As protein: CSARDRRAAEFGLFF.

A few counts support this clonotype. The chain has TRBV27 and TRBJ2-5, with D perhaps TRBD2 (6 bases). CDR1 and CDR2 from the germline V gene are MNHEY and SMNVEV (reference sequence). Trimming shortened V by 2 bases and J by 4 bases, and 8 bases separated the two germline ends. This CDR3 comprises 13 residues. This CDR3 reads CASSLRRGETQYF. CDR3 nucleotides: TGTGCCAGCAGTTTAAGGCGGGGAGAGACCCAGTACTTC.

The rearrangement links TRBV6-5 to TRBJ2-2; 7 nucleotides line up with TRBD2. Germline V gene sequence: CDR1 MNHEY, CDR2 SVGAGI. Trimming took 2 bases from V and 3 from J; bases not matched to a gene: 3. The CDR3 is 15 amino acids. The CDR3 region is CASSYTGGDTGELFF. Written as DNA, the CDR3 is TGTGCCAGCAGTTACACGGGGGGTGACACCGGGGAGCTGTTTTTT.

The rearrangement links TRBV6-1 to TRBJ1-1; perhaps TRBD1 as D (6 bases). The CDR3 runs 15 residues. Trimming pared 2 bases from V and 4 bases from J, leaving 14 bases between. In germline, CDR1 is MNHNS, CDR2 SASEGT. The CDR3 is CASSEWGPGSTEAFF. Written as DNA, the CDR3 is TGTGCCAGCAGTGAATGGGGGCCAGGGAGCACTGAAGCTTTCTTT.

As to this clonotype: One junction end disagrees with the germline gene, perhaps due to a read error. This chain joins TRBV5-1 and TRBJ2-5; D is uncertain. The DNA matches TRBJ2-7 better at its end, which makes the J call doubtful. The germline V gene has CDR1 SGHRS and CDR2 YFSETQ. The CDR3 is made up of 14 amino acids. CDR3 sequence: CASSFSRTSGEQYF. Written as DNA, the CDR3 is TGCGCCAGTAGCTTTTCACGGACCTCTGGCGAGCAGTACTTC.

The genes are TRBV27 and TRBJ1-2; the D is unclear. Germline V CDR1 and CDR2: MNHEY, SMNVEV (reference sequence). CDR3 size: 16 residues. Trimming pared 3 bases from V and 4 bases from J, leaving 18 bases between. CDR3 DNA: TGTGCCAGCAGTTTCCACGGCTTGACGGAAAGCTATGGCTACACCTTC. It specifies CASSFHGLTESYGYTF.

This clonotype was recorded only once. The rearrangement links TRBV6-1 to TRBJ2-1, with 11 bases lining up with TRBD2. V dropped 2 bases and J dropped 6; count of bases not matched to a gene: 3. Germline assignment: CDR1 MNHNS and CDR2 SASEGT. The CDR3 consists of 15 residues. The CDR3, as DNA: TGTGCCAGCAGTGAAACTAGCGGGGGCCTCAATGAGCAGTTCTTC. Amino acids: CASSETSGGLNEQFF.

V gene TRBV28 combines with J gene TRBJ2-2, with 8 bases fitting TRBD2. The CDR3 covers 16 residues. Germline V gene data show CDR1 as MDHEN and CDR2 as SYDVKM. The ends lost 5 bases at V and 6 bases at J; junction bases unmatched: 11. The CDR3 DNA is TGTGCCAGCAGTCCTTACGGCGGGAGGTTAGCCGGGGAGCTGTTTTTT. Translated, it gives CASSPYGGRLAGELFF.

This clonotype was seen once. The rearrangement links TRBV27 to TRBJ2-1; 14 nucleotides match TRBD2. The end of the DNA is better explained by TRBJ2-5, so the J call may be wrong. Germline lookup yields CDR1 MNHEY and CDR2 SMNVEV (reference sequence). The CDR3 runs to 16 residues. This CDR3 reads CASRGTSGRFQETQYF. CDR3 nucleotides: TGTGCCAGCAGGGGGACTAGCGGGAGATTTCAGGAGACCCAGTACTTC.

This clonotype was observed at least ten times. The CDR3 region is CASSLGRTQYF. CDR3 in DNA: TGTGCCAGCAGTTTAGGGCGGACCCAGTACTTC. The rearrangement joins TRBV28 to TRBJ2-5, with D unresolved. Per germline, CDR1 MDHEN and CDR2 SYDVKM. Trimming took off 2 bases at V and 7 bases at J, with 5 bases between the two ends. This CDR3 is 11 amino acids long.

There are a few counts of this clonotype. This rearrangement joins TRBV18 to TRBJ1-5; D perhaps matches TRBD1 (5 bases). The CDR3 has 14 residues. The V gene lost 1 base and the J gene lost 2 bases, with 6 bases spanning the gap. Germline CDR1 is KGHSH and CDR2 is LQKENI. The CDR3 is CASSPRDGNQPQHF. CDR3 DNA sequence: TGTGCCAGCTCACCACGGGACGGCAATCAGCCCCAGCATTTT.

V and J are TRBV12-3 or TRBV12-4 and TRBJ2-3; TRBD2 is a possible D gene (6 bases). Deletions cut 4 bases from V and 1 base from J, with 12 bases between. The CDR3 length is 15 residues. CDR3 sequence: CASSWGLSRTDTQYF. In DNA, the CDR3 is TGTGCCAGCAGTTGGGGACTTAGCCGCACAGATACGCAGTATTTT.

This clonotype was observed a handful of times. The gene calls are TRBV4-2 and TRBJ2-5; tentatively, D is TRBD2 (6 bases). The J call may be incorrect, as the DNA end agrees better with TRBJ2-7. The CDR3 length is 15 residues. From germline, CDR1 is LGHNA and CDR2 YNFKEQ. The CDR3 bases are TGTGCCAGCAGCCAAAGCCGGGACTCCTCTTACGAGCAGTACTTC. It encodes CASSQSRDSSYEQYF.